The 30 T cell receptor beta chains in this list originate from one sample, sequenced in a study of T cells in Graves' hyperthyroidism and ophthalmopathy. Amplification yielded TCR beta CDR3 regions, with RNA transcripts as the source. The TCR CDR3 first-round RT-PCR relied on the HTBI primer set. TCRdb analysed the multiplex PCR reads with MiXCR anew, one entry per CDR3 protein. Of roughly 630,000 distinct CDR3 sequences listed, about a sixth were seen once; the top ten hold about 7%. Sequenced material: blood. These receptors were obtained from a woman in her 30s with Graves' hyperthyroidism.

V usage is TRBV30 and J usage is TRBJ2-7, with 10 bases fitting TRBD1. Germline CDR1 is GTSNPN and CDR2 is SVGIG (reference sequence). V shed 2 bases, J shed 7 bases, and the junction held 5 bases outside the gene matches. The CDR3 has 13 amino acids. CDR3 nucleotide sequence: TGTGCCTGGAGTCGACAGGGGGCGGGTGAGCAGTACTTC. Translated, it gives CAWSRQGAGEQYF.

This clonotype was observed at least ten times. The chain uses TRBV20-1 and TRBJ2-1; 11 bases line up with TRBD2. V was clipped by 5 bases and J by 3 bases; unmatched bases: 3. Germline CDR1 and CDR2: DFQATT and SNEGSKA (reference sequence). This CDR3 is 14 amino acids long. DNA for the CDR3: TGCAGTGCTTTGGGACTAGCGGTCTACAATGAGCAGTTCTTC. As protein: CSALGLAVYNEQFF.

This clonotype has a count of ten or more. The CDR3 DNA sequence: TGTGCCAGTAGTCCGGCAGGGTATGGCTACACCTTC. As protein: CASSPAGYGYTF. This chain uses TRBV19 with TRBJ1-2, with D perhaps TRBD1 (5 bases). Trimming shortened V by 5 bases and J by 5 bases, and 9 bases separated the two germline ends. The germline gives CDR1 LNHDA, CDR2 SQIVND (reference sequence). The CDR3 is 12 amino acids.

This clonotype appeared many times. Here the CDR3 reads CASSLGLELTYEQYF. The DNA for the CDR3 is TGTGCCAGCAGTTTGGGACTTGAGCTTACCTACGAGCAGTACTTC. V is TRBV12-3 or TRBV12-4 and J is TRBJ2-7, with a weak D call TRBD2 (6 bases). V shed 3 bases and J shed 2 bases, with 14 bases lying between them. This CDR3 is 15 amino acids long.

A few counts support this clonotype. This rearrangement joins TRBV18 to TRBJ2-5; 9 bases map to TRBD2. V shed 2 bases, J shed 5 bases, and the junction held 3 bases outside the gene matches. The CDR3 extends over 14 amino acids. Germline V gene data show CDR1 as KGHSH and CDR2 as LQKENI. CDR3 region: CASSPAGTSETQYF. The CDR3 DNA follows: TGTGCCAGCTCACCAGCTGGGACTAGCGAGACCCAGTACTTC.

The genes are TRBV7-2 and TRBJ2-5; tentatively, D is TRBD1 or TRBD2 (5 bases each). The CDR3 has 14 residues. Germline-derived CDR1 and CDR2 are SGHTA and FQGNSA. V was clipped by 5 bases and J by 5 bases, with 15 bases between them. The CDR3 loop is CASSKGPGMETQYF. CDR3 nucleotides: TGTGCCAGCAGCAAGGGACCCGGGATGGAGACCCAGTACTTC.

This chain uses TRBV24-1 with TRBJ2-3, with a possible D match to TRBD2 (5 bases). This CDR3 has 16 amino acids. V was shortened by 3 bases and J by 1 base, with 13 bases between the two germline ends. CDR1 KGHDR and CDR2 SFDVKD come from the germline V gene. In DNA form, the CDR3 reads TGTGCCACCAGTGATCCAAAAGCGGAGGGCACAGATACGCAGTATTTT. The encoded protein is CATSDPKAEGTDTQYF.

Points on this clonotype: A read error may produce the germline difference seen at one junction end. The CDR3 reads CASGLYRESYGQYF. CDR3 bases: TGTGCCAGCGGCCTGTACAGGGAATCCTACGGGCAGTACTTC. The chain joins TRBV14 to TRBJ2-7; a possible D gene is TRBD1 (6 bases). CDR3 length: 14 residues. The V gene's germline CDR1 is SGHDN and CDR2 FVKESK.

The genes are TRBV27 and TRBJ1-5, with D possibly matching TRBD1 (6 bases). The germline gives CDR1 MNHEY, CDR2 SMNVEV (reference sequence). Trimming cost V 2 bases and J 6 bases, with 8 bases left between them. The CDR3 is made up of 13 amino acids. CDR3: CASSLRGGQPQHF. As DNA, the CDR3 is TGTGCCAGCAGTTTAAGGGGGGGTCAGCCCCAGCATTTT.

This clonotype was picked up many times. This sequence joins TRBV29-1 and TRBJ1-1; D remains unclear. V dropped 3 bases and J dropped 0 bases, with 8 bases sitting between them. CDR1 is SQVTM and CDR2 is ANQGSEA in the germline V gene. The CDR3 extends over 13 amino acids. CDR3 region: CSVEQHMNTEAFF. CDR3 nucleotide sequence: TGCAGCGTTGAGCAGCACATGAACACTGAAGCTTTCTTT.

This clonotype was seen a handful of times. The chain combines TRBV28 with TRBJ2-7, with 12 bases fitting TRBD2. The CDR3 is made up of 15 amino acids. Germline V gene sequence: CDR1 MDHEN, CDR2 SYDVKM. The ends lost 7 bases at V and 3 bases at J; junction bases unmatched: 7. Written as DNA, the CDR3 is TGTGCCAGCAACCTAACTAGCGGGAGGCTCTACGAGCAGTACTTC. It translates to CASNLTSGRLYEQYF.

The table lists this clonotype with many counts. This sequence joins TRBV7-2 and TRBJ2-3, with TRBD2 matching 14 bases. The CDR3 length is 18 residues. The V gene end was trimmed by 2 bases and the J gene end by 1 base; junction bases not matched to a gene: 5. Germline V gives CDR1 SGHTA, CDR2 FQGNSA. CDR3 nucleotides: TGTGCCAGCAGCTTACAGGGACTAGCGGGAGTTGGCACAGATACGCAGTATTTT. Its protein is CASSLQGLAGVGTDTQYF.

The sample holds a few counts of this clonotype. The genes are TRBV18 and TRBJ2-1; maybe TRBD1 (5 bases). Germline V gene data show CDR1 as KGHSH and CDR2 as LQKENI. V gave up 0 bases and J gave up 0 bases, with 6 bases separating them. The CDR3 has 15 amino acids. The CDR3 spells CASSPPRDSYNEQFF. DNA for the CDR3: TGTGCCAGCTCACCACCCAGGGACTCCTACAATGAGCAGTTCTTC.

In its sample, this clonotype was seen a few times. This chain joins TRBV6-6 and TRBJ2-7; TRBD2 matches 9 bases. CDR1 is MNHNY, CDR2 SVGAGI, per germline (reference sequence). The CDR3 covers 15 residues. The V gene end was trimmed by 2 bases and the J gene end by 5 bases; junction bases not matched to a gene: 7. The CDR3 region has the DNA TGTGCCAGCAGTTACCTCCCTAGCGGGACCCACGAGCAGTACTTC. The encoded protein is CASSYLPSGTHEQYF.

There are many counts of this clonotype. This rearrangement joins TRBV7-6 to TRBJ1-1; the D is unclear. Germline values: CDR1 SGHVS, CDR2 FNYEAQ. The CDR3 runs to 13 residues. V lost 1 base and J lost 8, with 11 bases in between. The CDR3 DNA is TGTGCCAGCAGCTTAGGGTTTTCGGCCGAAGCTTTCTTT. Protein product: CASSLGFSAEAFF.

This clonotype was recorded many times. V is TRBV20-1 and J is TRBJ2-1; no clear D gene. V gave up 7 bases and J gave up 1 base, with 17 bases separating them. CDR3 length: 15 amino acids. Germline V gene data show CDR1 as DFQATT and CDR2 as SNEGSKA (reference sequence). The CDR3 region has the DNA TGCAGTGTCATTTCCGGTCATCCATCCTACAATGAGCAGTTCTTC. This encodes CSVISGHPSYNEQFF.

This clonotype was counted ten times or more. This chain joins TRBV15 and TRBJ2-3; D assignment may be TRBD1 or TRBD2 (7 bases each). V shed 1 base and J shed 4 bases, with 15 bases lying between them. Germline V lookup: CDR1 LNHNV, CDR2 YYDKDF (reference sequence). The CDR3 is 16 residues long. The CDR3 bases are TGTGCCACCAGCAGAGGGGAGGGGGCGGTTGCAGATACGCAGTATTTT. Protein: CATSRGEGAVADTQYF.

Comments on this clonotype: A clone one base away is much larger, so this may be a read error. This chain joins TRBV20-1 and TRBJ2-7, with D hard to call. The CDR3 sequence is 11 residues long. Germline CDR1 reads DFQATT; CDR2 reads SNEGSKA (reference sequence). Here the CDR3 DNA reads TGCAGTGCTAGGGCAGTCTACGGGCAGTACTTC. This sequence encodes CSARAVYGQYF.

Regarding this clonotype: One end of the junction varies from germline; a read error may be responsible. V usage is TRBV6-5 and J usage is TRBJ2-1; 8 bases match TRBD2. The CDR3 length is 16 residues. Germline-derived CDR1 and CDR2 are MNHEY and SVGAGI. CDR3: CASSYSPQAGAGEQFF. CDR3 bases: TGTGCCAGCAGTTACTCCCCCCAAGCGGGAGCGGGTGAGCAATTCTTC.

This clonotype was detected many times. The chain has TRBV11-2 and TRBJ2-7; 12 nucleotides line up with TRBD2. This CDR3 is built from 14 residues. The germline CDR1 and CDR2 sequences are SGHAT and FQNNGV. V shed 6 bases, J shed 4 bases, and the junction held 4 bases outside the gene matches. The CDR3 DNA follows: TGTGCCAGCAGAGGACTAGCGGGAAAGTACGAGCAGTACTTC. Translated, it gives CASRGLAGKYEQYF.

This clonotype was seen a few times. The chain uses TRBV2 and TRBJ2-5; no clear D gene. The CDR3 has 15 residues. The V and J ends lost 8 bases and 0 bases respectively, with 16 bases between them. Germline V gene data show CDR1 as SNHLY and CDR2 as FYNNEI. The CDR3 is CASERSTGYQETQYF. The CDR3 DNA reads TGTGCCAGCGAAAGGAGCACCGGGTACCAAGAGACCCAGTACTTC.

The chain recombines TRBV19 with TRBJ2-7; 7 bases align to TRBD2. This CDR3 has 11 amino acids. Trimming at V came to 11 bases and at J to 2 bases, leaving 3 bases not matched to a gene. Looked up from germline, CDR1 is LNHDA and CDR2 is SQIVND (reference sequence). The CDR3 region is CAGRATYEQYF. The DNA of the CDR3 is TGTGCCGGGAGGGCTACCTACGAGCAGTACTTC.

This clonotype was detected many times. This chain joins TRBV12-3 or TRBV12-4 and TRBJ1-5; D gene uncertain. The CDR3 runs to 13 residues. V lost 6 bases to trimming and J lost 11 bases, with 17 bases between them. In DNA, the CDR3 is TGTGCCAGCAGCCCCGGGGTTGGGTTCTCCCAGCATTTT. Translated, it gives CASSPGVGFSQHF.

This clonotype has a handful of counts. The gene calls are TRBV27 and TRBJ2-5; unclear D gene. The CDR3 sequence is 16 residues long. V gave up 3 bases and J gave up 3 bases, with 17 bases separating them. Germline V gives CDR1 MNHEY, CDR2 SMNVEV (reference sequence). The CDR3 spells CASSFRLDKSKETQYF. The DNA of the CDR3 is TGTGCCAGCAGTTTTAGATTAGACAAAAGTAAAGAGACCCAGTACTTC.

This clonotype was counted ten times or more. The genes are TRBV30 and TRBJ1-4; no clear D gene. The V gene lost 3 bases and the J gene lost 6 bases, with 14 bases spanning the gap. This CDR3 has 14 amino acids. Germline V gene sequence: CDR1 GTSNPN, CDR2 SVGIG (reference sequence). CDR3 in amino acids: CAWSAGFVDEKLFF. The CDR3 DNA reads as TGTGCCTGGAGCGCGGGCTTCGTGGATGAAAAACTGTTTTTT. Full variable domain (remainder filled in from reference TRBV30 and TRBJ1-4): SQTIHQWPATLVQPVGSPLSLECTVEGTSNPNLYWYRQAAGRGLQLLFYSVGIGQISSEVPQNLSASRPQDRQFILSSKKLLLSDSGFYLCAWSAGFVDEKLFFGSGTQLSVL.

This clonotype was seen repeatedly, ten times or more. The V gene is TRBV28, the J gene TRBJ2-5; 8 bases align to TRBD2. CDR3 length: 13 amino acids. J gave up 3 bases and V 5 bases, and 2 bases lay outside the gene matches. The germline CDR1 and CDR2 sequences are MDHEN and SYDVKM. CDR3 in DNA: TGTGCCAGCAGTCGAGCGGGAGAAGAGACCCAGTACTTC. The encoded protein is CASSRAGEETQYF. The entire variable domain, with the rest obtained from reference TRBV28 and TRBJ2-5, is as follows: DVKVTQSSRYLVKRTGEKVFLECVQDMDHENMFWYRQDPGLGLRLIYFSYDVKMKEKGDIPEGYSVSREKKERFSLILESASTNQTSMYLCASSRAGEETQYFGPGTRLLVL.

The rearrangement joins TRBV20-1 to TRBJ1-5; D possibly corresponds to TRBD1 (5 bases). Trimming stripped 6 bases from V and 0 bases from J, with 15 bases between. This CDR3 is 15 amino acids long. Germline V CDR1 and CDR2: DFQATT, SNEGSKA (reference sequence). The CDR3 loop reads CSAPRTGLSNQPQHF. CDR3 DNA: TGCAGTGCCCCCCGGACGGGACTTAGCAATCAGCCCCAGCATTTT.

This clonotype has ten or more counts. The genes are TRBV6-5 and TRBJ1-2; D possibly corresponds to TRBD1 (5 bases). V was pared by 2 bases and J by 5 bases, with 18 bases between. From germline, CDR1 is MNHEY and CDR2 SVGAGI. This CDR3 is 16 amino acids long. The CDR3 nucleotides read TGTGCCAGCAGTTACATTGCCCCGGGACTCAGTTATGGCTACACCTTC. This gives the protein CASSYIAPGLSYGYTF.

This clonotype has only a few counts. V gene TRBV14 combines with J gene TRBJ2-1, with 12 bases fitting TRBD2. This CDR3 contains 20 residues. Germline CDR1 and CDR2: SGHDN and FVKESK. Trimming removed 4 bases from V and 3 bases from J; junction bases left unmatched: 16. CDR3 sequence: CASSRTAMWASGRGYNEQFF. The CDR3 DNA follows: TGTGCCAGCAGCCGAACCGCCATGTGGGCTAGCGGGAGGGGCTACAATGAGCAGTTCTTC.

In its sample, this clonotype was seen many times. This rearrangement joins TRBV5-1 to TRBJ1-1; tentative D call: TRBD1 (5 bases). The CDR3 extends over 14 amino acids. The ends were cut back, 3 bases at V and 6 bases at J, with 15 bases in the middle. Germline V gene lookup returns CDR1 SGHRS and CDR2 YFSETQ. CDR3 sequence reads: CASSSGTLDPEAFF. In nucleotides, the CDR3 is TGCGCCAGCAGCTCCGGGACCCTGGATCCTGAAGCTTTCTTT.